Below, 24 T cell receptor beta chains from the same sample are listed, as sequenced in a study of OX40 agonist ivuxolimab in advanced cancers. Sequencing used immunoSEQ multiplex PCR; TCRdb keeps in-frame clones, though not all of them. The data show approximately 84,000 clones, around 86% seen once. Source: CD4+ or CD8+ T cells sorted from blood, taken in a trial of the OX40 agonist ivuxolimab. These receptors were taken from an adult with an advanced solid tumor such as melanoma, head and neck, liver or kidney cancer.

This chain connects TRBV5-1 to TRBJ2-7; D gene uncertain. Trimming took off 0 bases at V and 6 bases at J, with 13 bases between the two ends. The CDR3 has 14 residues. Per germline, CDR1 SGHRS and CDR2 YFSETQ. The CDR3 reads CASSLARGIPEQYF. As DNA, the CDR3 is TGCGCCAGCAGCTTGGCCCGAGGCATTCCCGAGCAGTACTTC.

The CDR3 here is CASSLAGAYNEQFF. The CDR3 DNA is TGTGCCAGCAGCTTAGCGGGGGCCTACAATGAGCAGTTCTTC. The rearrangement joins TRBV7-9 to TRBJ2-1; D is possibly TRBD1 or TRBD2 (5 bases each). The length of the CDR3 is 14 residues. Looked up from germline, CDR1 is SEHNR and CDR2 is FQNEAQ (reference sequence). Deletions cut 0 bases from V and 2 bases from J, with 5 bases between.

V is TRBV9 and J is TRBJ2-5; D might be TRBD1 (6 bases). The V gene lost 4 bases and the J gene lost 5 bases, with 21 bases spanning the gap. The germline V gene has CDR1 SGDLS and CDR2 YYNGEE. This CDR3 is 16 amino acids long. In DNA, the CDR3 is TGTGCCAGCAGCCCAACAATTTCGACAGGCGGGGAGACCCAGTACTTC. It yields the protein CASSPTISTGGETQYF. The whole variable domain, remainder taken from reference TRBV9 and TRBJ2-5, is DSGVTQTPKHLITATGQRVTLRCSPRSGDLSVYWYQQSLDQGLQFLIQYYNGEERAKGNILERFSAQQFPDLHSELNLSSLELGDSALYFCASSPTISTGGETQYFGPGTRLLVL.

This rearrangement joins TRBV2 to TRBJ2-7; no firm D call. The CDR3 is made up of 12 amino acids. The germline V and J ends were trimmed by 7 bases and 2 bases, with 9 bases remaining between them. In germline, CDR1 is SNHLY, CDR2 FYNNEI. The CDR3 DNA sequence: TGTGCCAGCAATGGGCAGGCCTACGAGCAGTACTTC. Translating gives CASNGQAYEQYF.

The chain joins TRBV7-3 to TRBJ2-2; TRBD2 matches at 11 bases. The CDR3 totals 16 residues. Unmatched junction bases numbered 0, after V lost 3 bases and J lost 0 bases. CDR1 is SGHTA and CDR2 is FQGTGA in the germline V gene. The CDR3 nucleotides read TGTGCCAGCAGCTTTAGCGGGGGGGCGAACACCGGGGAGCTGTTTTTT. It translates to CASSFSGGANTGELFF.

This rearrangement joins TRBV5-6 to TRBJ1-3; D gene ambiguous. CDR3 size: 11 residues. The germline V and J ends were trimmed by 0 bases and 7 bases, with 2 bases remaining between them. Germline assignment: CDR1 SGHDT and CDR2 YYEEEE. CDR3 sequence: CASSLDNTIYF. The CDR3 coding sequence is TGTGCCAGCAGCTTGGATAACACCATATATTTT.

The chain uses TRBV4-3 and TRBJ2-7; either TRBD1 or TRBD2 may fit D (5 bases each). Deletions cut 0 bases from V and 4 bases from J, with 16 bases between. The CDR3 is 16 amino acids. CDR1 is LGHNA and CDR2 is YSLEER in the germline V gene. The CDR3 loop is CASSQEGGTAVYEQYF. Written as DNA, the CDR3 is TGCGCCAGCAGCCAAGAAGGTGGGACGGCGGTATACGAGCAGTACTTC.

The chain is built from TRBV18 and TRBJ1-2, with 7 bases that match TRBD1. Germline CDR1 reads KGHSH; CDR2 reads LQKENI. V dropped 6 bases and J dropped 3; count of bases not matched to a gene: 4. This CDR3 has 13 residues. CDR3 sequence (DNA): TGTGCCAGCTCCTCCGGGACAGACTATGGCTACACCTTC. Amino acids: CASSSGTDYGYTF.

The chain is built from TRBV5-1 and TRBJ2-5; weak D call: TRBD1 (5 bases). Germline V gene lookup returns CDR1 SGHRS and CDR2 YFSETQ. The V and J ends lost 2 bases and 0 bases respectively, with 14 bases between them. The CDR3 extends over 16 amino acids. CDR3 DNA: TGCGCCAGCAGCTTCTCCCTACAGGAGTACCAAGAGACCCAGTACTTC. Amino acids: CASSFSLQEYQETQYF.

A word on this clone: A junction boundary mismatches the germline segment, possibly from a read error. V usage is TRBV19 and J usage is TRBJ2-1; D might be TRBD2 (7 bases). The CDR3 runs 13 residues. Germline CDR1 is LNHDA and CDR2 is SQIVND (reference sequence). The CDR3 coding sequence is TGTGCCAGTAGAATAGGGGGGGGCAATGAGCAGTTCTTC. Protein: CASRIGGGNEQFF.

The chain employs TRBV29-1 and TRBJ1-4, with D hard to call. This CDR3 is 13 amino acids long. Per germline, CDR1 SQVTM and CDR2 ANQGSEA. Trimming stripped 5 bases from V and 8 bases from J, with 15 bases between. The CDR3 DNA is TGCAGCGTTAGGGTCCTGAGTGGCGAAAAACTGTTTTTT. This sequence encodes CSVRVLSGEKLFF.

V usage is TRBV5-1 and J usage is TRBJ2-3; 11 nucleotides align to TRBD2. V lost 0 bases to trimming and J lost 0 bases; unmatched junction nucleotides: 6. The CDR3 consists of 18 residues. The germline gives CDR1 SGHRS, CDR2 YFSETQ. CDR3 DNA: TGCGCCAGCAGCTTGGGACTAGCGGGGACCCCTAGCACAGATACGCAGTATTTT. The encoded protein is CASSLGLAGTPSTDTQYF.

The chain recombines TRBV18 with TRBJ1-3, with D unclear. V was shortened by 6 bases and J by 0 bases, with 15 bases between the two germline ends. The CDR3 consists of 16 residues. Looked up from germline, CDR1 is KGHSH and CDR2 is LQKENI. Written as DNA, the CDR3 is TGTGCCAGCTCGCCGCTGGGCAGGACCTCTGGAAACACCATATATTTT. The encoded protein is CASSPLGRTSGNTIYF.

V is TRBV19 and J is TRBJ2-1, with 7 bases that match TRBD1. The V gene end was trimmed by 4 bases and the J gene end by 5 bases; junction bases not matched to a gene: 8. This CDR3 has 15 residues. Germline loops: CDR1 LNHDA, CDR2 SQIVND (reference sequence). In DNA form, the CDR3 reads TGTGCCAGTAGTACGAAGGGACAGAAAGACAATGAGCAGTTCTTC. This sequence encodes CASSTKGQKDNEQFF.

V usage is TRBV5-1 and J usage is TRBJ1-2; D unresolved. This CDR3 region has 11 residues. Trimming took 9 bases from V and 4 from J, leaving 10 bases between them. Germline-derived CDR1 and CDR2 are SGHRS and YFSETQ. CDR3 amino acids: CAIKSGYGYTF. CDR3 sequence (DNA): TGCGCCATAAAATCGGGCTATGGCTACACCTTC.

This clone was picked up a small number of times. CDR3 bases: TGTGCCAGCAGCGTCAGTTCAGCGGGCCTTCAGCCCCAGCATTTT. This codes for CASSVSSAGLQPQHF. The rearrangement links TRBV9 to TRBJ1-5; D remains ambiguous. The ends were cut back, 2 bases at V and 6 bases at J, with 15 bases in the middle. Germline CDR1 reads SGDLS; CDR2 reads YYNGEE. The CDR3 totals 15 residues.

In the case of this clone: Other nucleotide sequences from this sample produce the same CDR3. This rearrangement joins TRBV18 to TRBJ1-1; TRBD1 matches at 9 bases. The CDR3 covers 15 residues. CDR1 and CDR2 from the germline V gene are KGHSH and LQKENI. Trimming at V came to 1 base and at J to 1 base, leaving 1 base not matched to a gene. CDR3 DNA sequence: TGTGCCAGCTCACCACGGACAGGGGAGAACACTGAAGCTTTCTTT. It specifies CASSPRTGENTEAFF.

In its sample, this clone was seen a few times. The chain employs TRBV10-3 and TRBJ1-6, with 8 bases that match TRBD1. Germline trimming cut 10 bases from V and 10 bases from J; bases unmatched to any gene: 9. This CDR3 is 13 amino acids long. The germline V gene has CDR1 ENHRY and CDR2 SYGVKD. This CDR3 reads CATLAGTGSPLHF. The DNA for the CDR3 is TGTGCCACCCTCGCAGGGACAGGCTCACCCCTCCACTTT.

This chain connects TRBV6-6 to TRBJ1-1; tentatively, D is TRBD1 (5 bases). The ends were cut back, 2 bases at V and 11 bases at J, with 18 bases in the middle. The germline V gene has CDR1 MNHNY and CDR2 SVGAGI (reference sequence). This CDR3 is 14 amino acids long. The CDR3 region is CASSYRVRAGRAFF. CDR3 coding DNA: TGTGCCAGCAGTTACAGGGTCCGGGCAGGGAGGGCTTTCTTT.

This chain links TRBV15 with TRBJ2-7, with 10 bases fitting TRBD1. After removal of 1 base from V and 1 base from J, the junction contained 4 bases not matched to a gene. Germline loops: CDR1 LNHNV, CDR2 YYDKDF (reference sequence). This CDR3 spans 16 amino acids. In DNA, the CDR3 is TGTGCCACCAGCAGAGGGGGACAGGGGCCTTCCTACGAGCAGTACTTC. Protein: CATSRGGQGPSYEQYF.

The genes are TRBV6-4 and TRBJ1-2; weak D call: TRBD1 (5 bases). The length of the CDR3 is 15 residues. Trimming removed 2 bases from V and 9 bases from J, with 19 bases in between. Germline CDR1 and CDR2: MRHNA and SNTAGT. The CDR3 DNA reads TGTGCCAGCAGTGACACCGGGACCCAAGCGTCTCGCTACACCTTC. Translated, it gives CASSDTGTQASRYTF.

The chain carries TRBV27 and TRBJ2-2; D is ambiguous. Per the germline V gene, CDR1 is MNHEY and CDR2 is SMNVEV (reference sequence). The CDR3 is 15 residues long. V was shortened by 2 bases and J by 0 bases, with 7 bases between the two germline ends. The CDR3: CASSLMTSNTGELFF. In DNA, the CDR3 is TGTGCCAGCAGTTTAATGACATCGAACACCGGGGAGCTGTTTTTT.

The genes are TRBV4-3 and TRBJ1-2; tentative D call: TRBD1 (6 bases). The CDR3 is 15 residues long. Germline loops: CDR1 LGHNA, CDR2 YSLEER. Trimming left V 4 bases short and J 7 bases short, with 19 bases between. The CDR3 coding sequence is TGCGCCAGCAGCCCCAAGGGGGGGGGTGAGTCTGGCTACACCTTC. It encodes CASSPKGGGESGYTF.

The chain uses TRBV7-2 and TRBJ1-6, with D unresolved. CDR1 and CDR2 from the germline V gene are SGHTA and FQGNSA. This CDR3 is built from 17 residues. Trimming left V 7 bases short and J 0 bases short, with 16 bases between. The DNA for the CDR3 is TGTGCCAGCAACTCCCCCCTTTCCAGCTCCTATAATTCACCCCTCCACTTT. It yields the protein CASNSPLSSSYNSPLHF.